These 30 T cell receptor beta chains share one sample of origin, sequenced in a study of T cells in Graves' hyperthyroidism and ophthalmopathy. The source material, RNA transcripts, was used to amplify TCR beta CDR3 regions. The TCR CDR3 was amplified in a first-round RT-PCR using the HTBI primer set. From the multiplex PCR reads, TCRdb called clonotypes with MiXCR, one entry per CDR3 protein. The sample contains about 640,000 distinct CDR3 sequences, less than 25% of which appear only once. The sample comprised blood. The receptors shown here come from a man aged 25 to 45 with Graves' ophthalmopathy.

In its sample, this clonotype was seen a few times. This chain joins TRBV4-3 and TRBJ2-1; 10 bases align to TRBD1. The CDR3 totals 14 residues. After removal of 0 bases from V and 15 bases from J, the junction contained 8 bases not matched to a gene. Per the germline V gene, CDR1 is LGHNA and CDR2 is YSLEER. CDR3 nucleotides: TGCGCCAGCAGCCAAGATTGGCGGGACAGGGGACCGTTCTTC. Translation gives CASSQDWRDRGPFF.

The sample holds a few counts of this clonotype. The gene calls are TRBV20-1 and TRBJ2-1; tentative D call: TRBD2 (6 bases). The V end was cut by 4 bases, the J end by 10 bases, with 20 bases between. CDR1 is DFQATT and CDR2 is SNEGSKA in the germline V gene (reference sequence). This CDR3 contains 14 residues. The CDR3 DNA sequence: TGCAGTGCTATTACCGGGACTGGACGGGTCGAGCAGTTCTTC. This codes for CSAITGTGRVEQFF.

The chain links TRBV19 to TRBJ1-5; D not certain. The germline V gene has CDR1 LNHDA and CDR2 SQIVND (reference sequence). The CDR3 runs 17 residues. Between the trimmed V and J ends, which lost 3 bases and 4 bases, there was a span of 19 bases. The CDR3 DNA reads as TGTGCCAGTAGTATGGTCGGCACTCCTGGGGTAAATCAGCCCCAGCATTTT. It yields the protein CASSMVGTPGVNQPQHF.

The gene calls are TRBV5-5 and TRBJ1-2; maybe TRBD1 (6 bases). Germline values: CDR1 SGHKS, CDR2 YYEKEE (reference sequence). The CDR3 consists of 15 residues. Between the trimmed V and J ends, which lost 1 base and 4 bases, there was a span of 14 bases. CDR3: CASSLINREVYGYTF. The CDR3 DNA is TGTGCCAGCAGCTTGATAAACAGGGAGGTCTATGGCTACACCTTC.

The chain combines TRBV20-1 with TRBJ2-5; D remains unclear. The germline CDR1 and CDR2 sequences are DFQATT and SNEGSKA (reference sequence). Deletions cut 1 base from V and 5 bases from J, with 11 bases between. The CDR3 has 13 residues. This CDR3 is CSARGPTWETQYF. DNA for the CDR3: TGCAGTGCTAGAGGCCCCACCTGGGAGACCCAGTACTTC.

This clonotype was found many times. The chain couples TRBV11-1 to TRBJ2-2; 9 bases fit TRBD1. CDR3 length: 16 amino acids. Germline V gives CDR1 SGHAT, CDR2 FQDESV (reference sequence). J lost 2 bases, V lost 4 bases, and 5 bases had no gene match. The CDR3 loop is CASSSWDRENTGELFF. CDR3 coding DNA: TGTGCCAGCAGCTCGTGGGACAGGGAAAACACCGGGGAGCTGTTTTTT.

This clonotype was seen a handful of times. The J gene is TRBJ2-7, the V gene TRBV12-3 or TRBV12-4; D is possibly TRBD2 (6 bases). The CDR3 spans 16 residues. Deletions cut 6 bases from V and 3 bases from J, with 21 bases between. The CDR3 DNA sequence: TGTGCCAGCAGCCAGTTCGGGGGAGGCCCCTACTACGAGCAGTACTTC. Amino acids: CASSQFGGGPYYEQYF.

This clonotype showed up just a few times. V is TRBV19 and J is TRBJ2-5, with unresolved D. Trimming pared 4 bases from V and 7 bases from J, leaving 16 bases between. Per germline, CDR1 LNHDA and CDR2 SQIVND (reference sequence). The CDR3 extends over 14 amino acids. The CDR3 DNA reads TGTGCCAGTAGTAGTAACTCCCACCGGACGACCCAGTACTTC. Protein product: CASSSNSHRTTQYF.

The table lists this clonotype with many counts. The chain recombines TRBV5-1 with TRBJ1-2; D call uncertain. V gave up 0 bases and J gave up 4 bases, with 4 bases separating them. This CDR3 region has 12 residues. Germline V lookup: CDR1 SGHRS, CDR2 YFSETQ. The CDR3 sequence is CASSLGSYGYTF. CDR3 in DNA: TGCGCCAGCAGCTTGGGCAGCTATGGCTACACCTTC.

The chain joins TRBV4-1 to TRBJ2-1; D may be TRBD2 (6 bases). The germline CDR1 and CDR2 sequences are MGHRA and YSYEKL. CDR3 length equals 17 residues. V was clipped by 1 base and J by 10 bases, with 23 bases between them. This chain's CDR3 is CASSQVEGYLASYEQFF. The CDR3 DNA follows: TGCGCCAGCAGCCAAGTCGAGGGGTACCTAGCGAGCTACGAGCAGTTCTTC.

The chain has TRBV10-1 and TRBJ1-1, with D possibly being TRBD1 (5 bases). V lost 0 bases and J lost 4, with 9 bases in between. The CDR3 sequence is 14 residues long. Germline loops: CDR1 WNHNN, CDR2 SYGVQD (reference sequence). The CDR3 sequence: CASSESTGGTEAFF. The CDR3 nucleotides read TGCGCCAGCAGTGAGTCGACCGGGGGCACTGAAGCTTTCTTT.

This clonotype was detected only a few times. V gene TRBV24-1 combines with J gene TRBJ1-5; D remains ambiguous. Germline CDR1 is KGHDR and CDR2 is SFDVKD. The V end was cut by 4 bases, the J end by 5 bases, with 17 bases between. The CDR3 length is 16 residues. The CDR3 spells CATSDRRGGPDQPQHF. The CDR3 DNA is TGTGCCACCAGTGACCGAAGAGGAGGGCCTGATCAGCCCCAGCATTTT.

This chain uses TRBV6-1 with TRBJ2-3; TRBD1 agrees at 10 bases. The CDR3 totals 15 residues. V was clipped by 9 bases and J by 7 bases; unmatched bases: 13. Germline CDR1 MNHNS, CDR2 SASEGT. This chain's CDR3 is CASSLRDRGTYTQYF. For the CDR3, the DNA is TGTGCCAGTTCACTCCGGGACAGGGGAACTTATACGCAGTATTTT.

This chain joins TRBV12-3 or TRBV12-4 and TRBJ1-6; D not resolved. V lost 3 bases, J lost 5 bases, and 8 bases lay in between. This CDR3 has 14 residues. The CDR3 DNA reads as TGTGCCAGCAGTTTGGGCAGAAATAATTCACCCCTCCACTTT. Its protein product is CASSLGRNNSPLHF.

This clonotype was picked up many times. The chain joins TRBV2 to TRBJ2-5; D is ambiguous. Germline loops: CDR1 SNHLY, CDR2 FYNNEI. V gave up 3 bases and J gave up 0 bases, with 11 bases separating them. This CDR3 is built from 15 residues. The CDR3 region has the DNA TGTGCCAGCAGTGATCCACGTCAGAACCAAGAGACCCAGTACTTC. Encoded protein: CASSDPRQNQETQYF.

This clonotype was seen at least ten times. V and J are TRBV10-3 and TRBJ2-7; D remains ambiguous. Trimming left V 6 bases short and J 1 base short, with 4 bases between. CDR1 and CDR2 from the germline V gene are ENHRY and SYGVKD. This CDR3 comprises 11 residues. The CDR3 DNA sequence: TGTGCCATCAGCGGATCCTACGAGCAGTACTTC. Its translation is CAISGSYEQYF.

The DNA for the CDR3 is TGTGCCAGCAGCTCCCAGGGACTAGCGTCCCATGAGCAGTTCTTC. Its protein is CASSSQGLASHEQFF. The V call is TRBV5-6, the J call TRBJ2-1; 10 bases fit TRBD2. Germline values: CDR1 SGHDT, CDR2 YYEEEE. The length of the CDR3 is 15 residues. The ends lost 3 bases at V and 8 bases at J; junction bases unmatched: 8.

This rearrangement joins TRBV28 to TRBJ2-1, with D possibly TRBD1 on 6 matching bases. The ends were cut back, 5 bases at V and 6 bases at J, with 8 bases in the middle. The germline V gene encodes CDR1 MDHEN and CDR2 SYDVKM. The CDR3 covers 12 residues. DNA of the CDR3: TGTGCCAGCAGTCGGACAGTCAATGAGCAGTTCTTC. Protein: CASSRTVNEQFF.

This chain joins TRBV3-1 and TRBJ2-2; 8 bases line up with TRBD2. Germline V CDR1 and CDR2: LGHDT, YNNKEL (reference sequence). CDR3 length equals 18 residues. With V trimmed by 0 bases and J by 0 bases, 6 bases remained unmatched. In nucleotides, the CDR3 is TGTGCCAGCAGCCAAGAAGGCCTAGCGGGCGCGAACACCGGGGAGCTGTTTTTT. It codes for CASSQEGLAGANTGELFF. Variable domain in full (rest from reference TRBV3-1 and TRBJ2-2): DTAVSQTPKYLVTQMGNDKSIKCEQNLGHDTMYWYKQDSKKFLKIMFSYNNKELIINETVPNRFSPKSPDKAHLNLHINSLELGDSAVYFCASSQEGLAGANTGELFFGEGSRLTVL.

This clonotype was seen ten or more times. The chain recombines TRBV27 with TRBJ2-1; no clear D gene. CDR3 length: 14 residues. Germline V gene data show CDR1 as MNHEY and CDR2 as SMNVEV (reference sequence). V lost 3 bases, J lost 7 bases, and 13 bases lay in between. CDR3 residues: CASSFFGQRNEQFF. DNA of the CDR3: TGTGCCAGCAGTTTTTTCGGGCAGCGTAATGAGCAGTTCTTC.

The V call is TRBV4-1, the J call TRBJ2-7, with a possible D match to TRBD2 (6 bases). V lost 3 bases to trimming and J lost 3 bases, with 9 bases between them. This CDR3 is 13 amino acids long. The germline V gene encodes CDR1 MGHRA and CDR2 YSYEKL. The CDR3 DNA reads as TGCGCCAGCAGCCATCCGGGAGACTACGAGCAGTACTTC. Its protein product is CASSHPGDYEQYF.

The chain recombines TRBV3-1 with TRBJ1-2; no clear D gene. V lost 4 bases and J 3 bases, leaving 6 bases between the germline ends. There are 12 residues in the CDR3. The germline gives CDR1 LGHDT, CDR2 YNNKEL (reference sequence). CDR3 nucleotides: TGTGCCAGCAGCCTCTCCTACTATGGCTACACCTTC. Amino acid sequence: CASSLSYYGYTF.

J is TRBJ2-7 and V is TRBV6-5; TRBD2 agrees at 10 bases. Per germline, CDR1 MNHEY and CDR2 SVGAGI. V was pared by 0 bases and J by 3 bases, with 11 bases of the junction left unmatched. CDR3 length: 18 amino acids. The CDR3 sequence: CASSYSNYLGLAFYEQYF. The CDR3 DNA is TGTGCCAGCAGTTACTCAAACTACCTGGGACTAGCGTTCTACGAGCAGTACTTC.

This clonotype was observed at least ten times. The V call is TRBV30, the J call TRBJ1-2; tentatively, D is TRBD1 (5 bases). The germline gives CDR1 GTSNPN, CDR2 SVGIG (reference sequence). V dropped 3 bases and J dropped 6 bases, with 11 bases sitting between them. CDR3 length: 12 amino acids. CDR3 protein: CAWRWGSDGYTF. The CDR3, as DNA: TGTGCCTGGAGGTGGGGGAGCGATGGCTACACCTTC.

In this sample, this clonotype turned up many times. This chain joins TRBV20-1 and TRBJ2-7; D perhaps matches TRBD1 (6 bases). The CDR3 is 14 residues long. Trimming took off 0 bases at V and 5 bases at J, with 14 bases between the two ends. Germline V CDR1 and CDR2: DFQATT, SNEGSKA (reference sequence). CDR3 sequence reads: CSARDPGASHEQYF. CDR3 sequence (DNA): TGCAGTGCTAGAGATCCAGGGGCCTCACACGAGCAGTACTTC.

This clonotype was counted at least ten times. The J gene is TRBJ2-2, the V gene TRBV30; 8 positions match TRBD2. V lost 0 bases to trimming and J lost 8 bases; unmatched junction nucleotides: 8. Germline loops: CDR1 GTSNPN, CDR2 SVGIG (reference sequence). The CDR3 has 15 residues. The CDR3 sequence is CAWSVRVLAVGELFF. The CDR3 DNA is TGTGCCTGGAGTGTACGGGTACTAGCGGTGGGGGAGCTGTTTTTT.

In its sample, this clonotype was seen many times. This chain joins TRBV6-2 or TRBV6-3 and TRBJ1-5; D possibly corresponds to TRBD1 (5 bases). Germline V gives CDR1 MNHEY, CDR2 SVGEGT. V dropped 2 bases and J dropped 0 bases, with 11 bases sitting between them. This CDR3 region has 16 residues. The CDR3 nucleotides read TGTGCCAGCAGTTACATTGACAGAGATAGCAATCAGCCCCAGCATTTT. Translated, it gives CASSYIDRDSNQPQHF.

This clonotype was counted between two and nine times. The chain combines TRBV7-9 with TRBJ2-1; 7 bases agree with TRBD2. This CDR3 spans 15 amino acids. Per germline, CDR1 SEHNR and CDR2 FQNEAQ (reference sequence). After removal of 6 bases from V and 5 bases from J, the junction contained 10 bases not matched to a gene. CDR3: CASRRTRDRDNEQFF. The CDR3, as DNA: TGTGCCAGCAGGCGGACTAGGGATAGAGACAATGAGCAGTTCTTC.

There are a few counts of this clonotype. This chain uses TRBV25-1 with TRBJ2-5, with D tentatively TRBD1 (6 bases). The CDR3 length is 16 residues. The V end lost 4 bases, the J end lost 4 bases, and 19 bases lay between the germline ends. CDR1 and CDR2 from the germline V gene are MGHDK and SYGVNS. Written as DNA, the CDR3 is TGTGCCAGCAGTGGCACCCGACAGGCGGAGGCAGAGACCCAGTACTTC. Translated, it gives CASSGTRQAEAETQYF. Supplemented by reference TRBV25-1 and TRBJ2-5, the full variable domain reads EADIYQTPRYLVIGTGKKITLECSQTMGHDKMYWYQQDPGMELHLIHYSYGVNSTEKGDLSSESTVSRIRTEHFPLTLESARPSHTSQYLCASSGTRQAEAETQYFGPGTRLLVL.

This clonotype was detected ten times or more. CDR3 amino acids: CASSKWSRARMNTEAFF. CDR3 bases: TGTGCCAGCAGCAAGTGGAGTAGGGCCCGGATGAACACTGAAGCTTTCTTT. The chain has TRBV11-2 and TRBJ1-1, with no clear D. The CDR3 totals 17 residues. Germline CDR1 and CDR2: SGHAT and FQNNGV. V was shortened by 5 bases and J by 0 bases, with 19 bases between the two germline ends.